This T cell receptor (beta chain) derives from a study of tumor-infiltrating lymphocytes in primary liver carcinoma. This clonotype appeared once. A primer in the constant region served to generate TCR beta cDNA from 450 to 650 ng of total RNA. Modified slightly, ARM-PCR produced TCR beta libraries over three nested multiplex PCR rounds. Each of the first two PCR rounds ran roughly 9 cycles with TRBV1-TRBV30 forward and C-beta reverse primers. Using its own MiXCR run on the multiplex PCR reads, TCRdb lists one record per CDR3 protein. The table lists hundreds of thousands of distinct CDR3 sequences, approximately 60% of them singletons. The blood RNA (from unsorted whole blood) was obtained, and germline DNA was also extracted. This CDR3 comprises 17 residues. V was pared by 6 bases and J by 0 bases, with 15 bases between. Germline assignment: CDR1 SGHAT and CDR2 FQNNGV.

J is TRBJ2-6 and V is TRBV11-2, with D perhaps TRBD1 or TRBD2 (6 bases each). Input material: peripheral blood. This sequence originates from a man between 35 and 55 years old with primary liver carcinoma and hepatitis B virus infection. Here the CDR3 DNA reads TGTGCCAGCAGTTCGCTTAGGGGGGACTCTGGGGCCAACGTCCTGACTTTC. This translates into CASSSLRGDSGANVLTF.